A selection of T cell receptor beta chains follows, all from one sample in a study of shared clonotypes between healthy human individuals. Assay used: immunoSEQ multiplex PCR; TCRdb lists only in-frame clones, some missing. The sample shows around 1.6 million clones, 95% to 99% of them seen only once. Sequencing input: naive CD4+ T cells sorted from blood. The receptors were gathered from a man aged 30 to 45 in good health. Both conserved end residues are part of each CDR3. Each record gives: V gene, D gene, clone size, J gene, CDR3 protein, CDR3 DNA. D genes are given only for firm matches. A clone size is listed for some rows: how often the clone was seen (once, few, many), or a class if it is expanded.

TRBV27	-	-	TRBJ1-5	CASSFAGGNQPQHF	TGTGCCAGCAGTTTCGCCGGGGGGAATCAGCCCCAGCATTTT
TRBV5-1	-	-	TRBJ1-1	CASSLPGVNTEAFF	TGCGCCAGCAGCTTGCCGGGTGTAAACACTGAAGCTTTCTTT
TRBV28	TRBD2	-	TRBJ2-5	CASSTGTSGRETQYF	TGTGCCAGCAGTACAGGGACTAGCGGGAGGGAGACCCAGTACTTC
TRBV7-9	TRBD2	-	TRBJ2-1	CASSLGGLAGTYNEQFF	TGTGCCAGCAGCTTAGGCGGACTAGCGGGGACCTACAATGAGCAGTTCTTC
TRBV6-6	-	-	TRBJ2-7	CASRSPNSGPAYF	TGTGCCAGCAGGTCCCCTAATTCCGGCCCGGCGTACTTC
TRBV5-6	-	-	TRBJ1-3	CASSLVQGRNTIYF	TGTGCCAGCAGCTTGGTGCAGGGACGAAACACCATATATTTT
TRBV5-4	TRBD2	-	TRBJ2-1	CASSGQGLAGGGPKFF	TGTGCCAGCAGCGGACAGGGTTTAGCGGGAGGGGGTCCAAAGTTCTTC
TRBV7-8	-	-	TRBJ1-3	CASSQQHSGNTIYF	TGTGCCAGCAGCCAACAACACTCTGGAAACACCATATATTTT
TRBV19	TRBD1	once	TRBJ1-1	CASRPRDSGTEAFF	TGTGCCAGTAGACCCCGGGACAGTGGCACTGAAGCTTTCTTT
TRBV7-9	-	-	TRBJ2-4	CASSLARGPLAKNIQYF	TGTGCCAGCAGCTTAGCTAGAGGTCCTCTAGCCAAAAACATTCAGTACTTC
TRBV6-1	TRBD1	once	TRBJ2-3	CARGGMGDTQYF	TGTGCCAGAGGGGGCATGGGAGATACGCAGTATTTT
TRBV19	-	once	TRBJ1-5	CASTPGPAFPQHF	TGTGCCAGTACCCCGGGACCGGCGTTTCCCCAGCATTTT
TRBV28	-	-	TRBJ1-4	CASRVLGQGYEKLFF	TGTGCCAGCAGAGTTCTTGGGCAGGGGTATGAAAAACTGTTTTTT
TRBV11-2	-	-	TRBJ2-1	CASYDYNNEQFF	TGTGCCAGCTACGACTATAACAATGAGCAGTTCTTC
TRBV6-1	-	-	TRBJ2-3	CASSGRVGAQVDTQYF	TGTGCCAGCAGTGGGCGAGTGGGGGCGCAGGTAGATACGCAGTATTTT
TRBV19	TRBD1	-	TRBJ2-7	CASSLPGTGNYEQYF	TGTGCCAGTAGTCTCCCCGGGACAGGGAACTACGAGCAGTACTTC
TRBV2	-	-	TRBJ2-1	CASKGVSSYNEQFF	TGTGCCAGCAAAGGAGTGAGCTCCTACAATGAGCAGTTCTTC
TRBV19	-	once	TRBJ2-7	CASSYRGGTYEQYF	TGTGCCAGTAGTTACAGGGGGGGGACCTACGAGCAGTACTTC
TRBV19	TRBD2	-	TRBJ2-3	CASSRAGETSGSDF	TGTGCCAGTAGTAGAGCCGGCGAAACTAGCGGGAGTGATTTT
TRBV2	-	-	TRBJ2-1	CASSETGGDEQFF	TGTGCCAGCAGTGAAACGGGGGGCGATGAGCAGTTCTTC
TRBV7-9	-	once	TRBJ2-7	CASSLVGQGGFFEQYF	TGTGCCAGCAGCTTAGTCGGGCAGGGTGGTTTCTTCGAGCAGTACTTC
TRBV5-4	TRBD1	-	TRBJ2-3	CASSSRDRGDTDTQYF	TGTGCCAGCAGCTCCCGGGACAGGGGAGACACAGATACGCAGTATTTT
TRBV5-4	-	-	TRBJ1-2	CASSLESVKNYGYTF	TGTGCCAGCAGCTTGGAGTCAGTCAAGAACTATGGCTACACCTTC
TRBV6-5	-	-	TRBJ2-7	CASRGHPYEQYF	TGTGCCAGCAGGGGACATCCCTACGAGCAGTACTTC
TRBV5-4	-	-	TRBJ2-3	CASSLDDIGTDTQYF	TGTGCCAGCAGCTTAGACGACATCGGCACAGATACGCAGTATTTT
TRBV11-1	TRBD2	-	TRBJ2-7	CASTRVGLAGAISYEQYF	TGTGCCAGCACCCGCGTAGGTCTAGCGGGAGCGATCTCCTACGAGCAGTACTTC
TRBV15	-	-	TRBJ1-5	CATSRDPAGQPQHF	TGTGCCACCAGCAGAGATCCAGCGGGGCAGCCCCAGCATTTT
TRBV6-1	TRBD1	-	TRBJ2-3	CASRATGRTDTQYF	TGTGCCAGCAGGGCGACAGGGCGCACAGATACGCAGTATTTT
TRBV7-2	-	-	TRBJ2-7	CASSLDGGAVYEQYF	TGTGCCAGCAGCTTAGATGGGGGGGCAGTCTACGAGCAGTACTTC
TRBV10-1	-	-	TRBJ2-3	CASSGTSTDTQYF	TGCGCCAGCAGTGGGACTAGCACAGATACGCAGTATTTT
TRBV2	TRBD2	-	TRBJ2-1	CASSAPGPGWSGGTLKGNNEQFF	TGTGCCAGCAGTGCCCCAGGGCCTGGGTGGAGCGGGGGTACTCTCAAGGGCAACAATGAGCAGTTCTTC
TRBV7-9	TRBD1	-	TRBJ1-2	CASSLGGSGTGFGYTF	TGTGCCAGCAGCTTAGGCGGCTCGGGGACAGGCTTTGGCTACACCTTC
TRBV14	-	-	TRBJ2-7	CASSPQQGLYEQYF	TGTGCCAGCAGCCCCCAGCAGGGGTTGTACGAGCAGTACTTC
TRBV5-6	-	-	TRBJ2-2	CASSFRGTGELFF	TGTGCCAGCAGCTTCCGTGGCACCGGGGAGCTGTTTTTT
TRBV7-9	-	-	TRBJ1-5	CASSLAAVQPQHF	TGTGCCAGCAGCTTAGCCGCGGTTCAGCCCCAGCATTTT
TRBV6-5	-	-	TRBJ1-5	CASSLSTGSNQPQHF	TGTGCCAGCAGTTTATCGACAGGAAGCAATCAGCCCCAGCATTTT
TRBV13	-	-	TRBJ1-2	CASSFGARDSARYTF	TGTGCCAGCAGCTTCGGGGCCAGGGATAGCGCTCGCTACACCTTC
TRBV6-1	-	-	TRBJ2-2	CASSSLNTGGELFF	TGTGCCAGCAGCAGTCTCAATACAGGCGGGGAGCTGTTTTTT
TRBV5-1	TRBD2	once	TRBJ2-1	CASSLGLAGGPSSYNEQFF	TGCGCCAGCAGCCTGGGACTAGCGGGAGGGCCCTCCTCCTACAATGAGCAGTTCTTC
TRBV5-6	-	-	TRBJ2-1	CASSLAPGMGFREQFF	TGTGCCAGCAGCTTGGCTCCGGGAATGGGCTTCCGCGAGCAGTTCTTC
TRBV19	-	-	TRBJ1-1	CASSVITNTEAFF	TGTGCCAGTAGTGTTATTACCAACACTGAAGCTTTCTTT
TRBV11-2	-	-	TRBJ2-2	CASSLKPEPNTGELFF	TGTGCCAGCAGCTTAAAGCCCGAGCCGAACACCGGGGAGCTGTTTTTT
TRBV9	-	-	TRBJ1-3	CASSVESSGNTIYF	TGTGCCAGCAGCGTAGAAAGCTCTGGAAACACCATATATTTT
TRBV29-1	-	-	TRBJ2-7	CSVSSRALPDEQYF	TGCAGCGTTTCTTCCCGGGCCTTGCCGGACGAGCAGTACTTC